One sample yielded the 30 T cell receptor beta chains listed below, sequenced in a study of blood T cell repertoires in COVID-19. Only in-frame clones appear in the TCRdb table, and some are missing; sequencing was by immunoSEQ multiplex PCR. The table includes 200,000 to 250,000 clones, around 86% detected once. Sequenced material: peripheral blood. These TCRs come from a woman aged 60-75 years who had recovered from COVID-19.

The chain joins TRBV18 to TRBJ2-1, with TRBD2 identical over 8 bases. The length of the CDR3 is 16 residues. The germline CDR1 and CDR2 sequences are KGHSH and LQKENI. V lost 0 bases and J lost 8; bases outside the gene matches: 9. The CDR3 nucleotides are TGTGCCAGCTCACCACCGACCGGGGGGGCCAAGGATGAGCAGTTCTTC. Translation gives CASSPPTGGAKDEQFF.

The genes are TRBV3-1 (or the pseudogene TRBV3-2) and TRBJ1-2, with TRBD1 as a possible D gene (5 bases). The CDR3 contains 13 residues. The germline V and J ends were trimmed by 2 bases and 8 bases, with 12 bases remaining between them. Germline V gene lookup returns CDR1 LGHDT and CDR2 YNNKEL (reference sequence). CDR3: CASSQQVGGGYTF. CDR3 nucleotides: TGTGCCAGCAGCCAACAGGTTGGGGGGGGCTACACCTTC.

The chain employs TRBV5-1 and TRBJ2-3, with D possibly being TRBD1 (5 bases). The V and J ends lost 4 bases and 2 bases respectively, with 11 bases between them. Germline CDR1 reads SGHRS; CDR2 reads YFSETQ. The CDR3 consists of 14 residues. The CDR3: CASSQQGATDTQYF. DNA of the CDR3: TGCGCCAGCAGCCAACAAGGGGCCACAGATACGCAGTATTTT.

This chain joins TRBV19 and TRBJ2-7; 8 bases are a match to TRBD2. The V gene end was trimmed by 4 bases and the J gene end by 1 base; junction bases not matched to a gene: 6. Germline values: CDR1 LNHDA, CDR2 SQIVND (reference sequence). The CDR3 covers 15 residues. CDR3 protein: CASSRDTSGSYEQYF. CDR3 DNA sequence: TGTGCCAGTAGTAGAGATACTAGCGGTTCCTACGAGCAGTACTTC.

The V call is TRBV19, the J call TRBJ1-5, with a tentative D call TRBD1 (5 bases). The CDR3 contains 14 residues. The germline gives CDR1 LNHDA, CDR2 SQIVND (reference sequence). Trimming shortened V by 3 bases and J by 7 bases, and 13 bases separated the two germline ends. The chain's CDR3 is CASSIWGDGQPQHF. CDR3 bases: TGTGCCAGTAGTATTTGGGGGGACGGGCAGCCCCAGCATTTT.

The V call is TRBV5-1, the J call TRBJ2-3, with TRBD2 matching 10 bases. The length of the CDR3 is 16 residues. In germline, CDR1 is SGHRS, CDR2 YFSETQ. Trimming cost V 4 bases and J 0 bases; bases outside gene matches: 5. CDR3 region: CASSPGLASSTDTQYF. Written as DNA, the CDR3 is TGCGCCAGCAGCCCGGGACTAGCGTCGAGCACAGATACGCAGTATTTT.

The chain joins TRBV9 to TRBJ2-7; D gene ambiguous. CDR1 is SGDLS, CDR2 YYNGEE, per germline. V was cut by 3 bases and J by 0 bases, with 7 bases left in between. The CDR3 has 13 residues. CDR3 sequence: CASSESNSYEQYF. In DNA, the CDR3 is TGTGCCAGCAGCGAAAGCAACTCCTACGAGCAGTACTTC.

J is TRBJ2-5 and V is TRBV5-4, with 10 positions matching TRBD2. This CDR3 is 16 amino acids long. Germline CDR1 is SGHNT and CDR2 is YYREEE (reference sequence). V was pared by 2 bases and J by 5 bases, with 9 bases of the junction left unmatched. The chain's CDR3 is CASSFGQRGGGETQYF. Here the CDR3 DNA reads TGTGCCAGCAGCTTCGGCCAGCGGGGGGGCGGGGAGACCCAGTACTTC.

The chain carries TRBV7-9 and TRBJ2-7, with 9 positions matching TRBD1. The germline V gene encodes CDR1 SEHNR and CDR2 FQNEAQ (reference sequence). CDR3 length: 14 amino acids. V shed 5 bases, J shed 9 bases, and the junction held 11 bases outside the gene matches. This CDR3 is CASSPSGTGQSQYF. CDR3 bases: TGTGCCAGCAGCCCCTCCGGGACAGGGCAATCGCAGTACTTC. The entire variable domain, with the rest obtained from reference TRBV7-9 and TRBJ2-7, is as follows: DTGVSQNPRHKITKRGQNVTFRCDPISEHNRLYWYRQTLGQGPEFLTYFQNEAQLEKSRLLSDRFSAERPKGSFSTLEIQRTEQGDSAMYLCASSPSGTGQSQYFGPGTRLTVT.

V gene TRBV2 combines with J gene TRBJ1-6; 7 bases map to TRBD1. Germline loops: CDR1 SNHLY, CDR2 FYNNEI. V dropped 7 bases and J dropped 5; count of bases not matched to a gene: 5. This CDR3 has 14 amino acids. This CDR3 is CASTRTGDNSPLHF. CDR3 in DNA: TGTGCCAGCACCAGAACAGGGGATAATTCACCCCTCCACTTT.

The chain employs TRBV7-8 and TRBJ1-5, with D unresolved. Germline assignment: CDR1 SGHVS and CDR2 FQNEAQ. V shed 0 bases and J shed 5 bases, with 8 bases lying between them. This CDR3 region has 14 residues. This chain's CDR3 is CASSLAPPDQPQHF. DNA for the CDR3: TGTGCCAGCAGCTTAGCGCCCCCAGATCAGCCCCAGCATTTT.

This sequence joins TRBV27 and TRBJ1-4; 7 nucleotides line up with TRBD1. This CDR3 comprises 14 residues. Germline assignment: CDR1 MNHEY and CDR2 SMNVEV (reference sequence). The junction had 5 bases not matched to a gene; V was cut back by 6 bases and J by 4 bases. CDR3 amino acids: CASRLTGFNEKLFF. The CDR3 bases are TGTGCCAGCAGACTGACAGGGTTTAATGAAAAACTGTTTTTT.

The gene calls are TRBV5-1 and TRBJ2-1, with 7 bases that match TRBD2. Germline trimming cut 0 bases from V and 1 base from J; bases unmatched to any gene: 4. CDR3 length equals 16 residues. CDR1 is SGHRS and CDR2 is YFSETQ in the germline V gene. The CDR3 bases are TGCGCCAGCAGCTTGGGGGCGGGGGAGTCCTACAATGAGCAGTTCTTC. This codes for CASSLGAGESYNEQFF.

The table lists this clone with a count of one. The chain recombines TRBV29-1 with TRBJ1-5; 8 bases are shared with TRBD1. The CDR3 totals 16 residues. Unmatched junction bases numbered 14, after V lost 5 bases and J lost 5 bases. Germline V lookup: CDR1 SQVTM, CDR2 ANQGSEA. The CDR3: CSVRDTGGPSDQPQHF. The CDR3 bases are TGCAGCGTTAGAGATACAGGGGGGCCCTCGGATCAGCCCCAGCATTTT.

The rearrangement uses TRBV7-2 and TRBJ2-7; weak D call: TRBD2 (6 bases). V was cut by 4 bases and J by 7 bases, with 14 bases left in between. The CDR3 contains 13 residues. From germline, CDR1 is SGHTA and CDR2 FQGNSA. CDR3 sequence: CASSSGVSREQYF. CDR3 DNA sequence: TGTGCCAGCAGCTCGGGAGTGTCTAGGGAGCAGTACTTC. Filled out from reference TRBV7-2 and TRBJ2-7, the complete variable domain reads GAGVSQSPSNKVTEKGKDVELRCDPISGHTALYWYRQSLGQGLEFLIYFQGNSAPDKSGLPSDRFSAERTGGSVSTLTIQRTQQEDSAVYLCASSSGVSREQYFGPGTRLTVT.

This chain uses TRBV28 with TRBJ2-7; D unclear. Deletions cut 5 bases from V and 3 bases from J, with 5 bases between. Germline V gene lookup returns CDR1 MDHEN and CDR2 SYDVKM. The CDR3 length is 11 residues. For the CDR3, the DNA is TGTGCCAGCAGTCTAGACTACGAGCAGTACTTC. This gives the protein CASSLDYEQYF.

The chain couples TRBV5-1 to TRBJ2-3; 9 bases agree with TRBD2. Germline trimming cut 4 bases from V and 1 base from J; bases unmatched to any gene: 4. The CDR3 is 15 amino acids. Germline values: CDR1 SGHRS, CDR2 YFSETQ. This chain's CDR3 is CASSRVAGGTDTQYF. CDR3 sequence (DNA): TGCGCCAGCAGCAGGGTAGCGGGGGGCACAGATACGCAGTATTTT.

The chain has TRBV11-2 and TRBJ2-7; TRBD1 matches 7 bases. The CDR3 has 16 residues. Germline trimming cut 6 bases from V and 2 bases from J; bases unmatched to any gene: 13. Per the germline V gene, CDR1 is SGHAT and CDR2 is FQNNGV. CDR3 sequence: CASRKLQGRVAYEQYF. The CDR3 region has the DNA TGTGCCAGCAGGAAACTACAGGGGAGAGTAGCCTACGAGCAGTACTTC.

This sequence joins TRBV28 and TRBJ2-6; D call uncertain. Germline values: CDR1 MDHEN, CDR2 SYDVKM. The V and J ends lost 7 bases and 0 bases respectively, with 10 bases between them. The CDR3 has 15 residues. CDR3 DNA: TGTGCCAGCATCCCTGGCGGCTCTGGGGCCAACGTCCTGACTTTC. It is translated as CASIPGGSGANVLTF.

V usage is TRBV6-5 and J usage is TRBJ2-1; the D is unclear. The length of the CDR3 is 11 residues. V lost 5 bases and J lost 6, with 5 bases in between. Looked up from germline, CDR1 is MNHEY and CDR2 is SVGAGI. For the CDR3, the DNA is TGTGCCAGCAGTATACTCAATGAGCAGTTCTTC. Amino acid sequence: CASSILNEQFF.

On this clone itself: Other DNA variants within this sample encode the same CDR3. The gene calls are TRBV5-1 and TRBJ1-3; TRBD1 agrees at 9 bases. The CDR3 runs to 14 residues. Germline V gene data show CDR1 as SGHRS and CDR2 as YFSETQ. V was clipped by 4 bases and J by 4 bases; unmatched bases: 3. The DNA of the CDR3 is TGCGCCAGCAGCCCCGGGACAGGGGGAAACACCATATATTTT. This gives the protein CASSPGTGGNTIYF.

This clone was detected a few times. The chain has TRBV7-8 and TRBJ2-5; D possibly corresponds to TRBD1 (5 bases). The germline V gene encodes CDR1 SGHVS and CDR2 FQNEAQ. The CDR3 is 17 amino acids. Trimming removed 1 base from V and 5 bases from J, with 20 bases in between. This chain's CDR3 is CASSLVAGMYGRETQYF. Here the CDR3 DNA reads TGTGCCAGCAGCTTAGTGGCAGGGATGTACGGTCGGGAGACCCAGTACTTC.

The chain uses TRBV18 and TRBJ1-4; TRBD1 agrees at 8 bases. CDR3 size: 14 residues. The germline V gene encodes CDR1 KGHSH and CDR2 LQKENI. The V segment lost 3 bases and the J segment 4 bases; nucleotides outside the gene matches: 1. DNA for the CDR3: TGTGCCAGCTCACCGGGACAGGATAATGAAAAACTGTTTTTT. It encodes CASSPGQDNEKLFF.

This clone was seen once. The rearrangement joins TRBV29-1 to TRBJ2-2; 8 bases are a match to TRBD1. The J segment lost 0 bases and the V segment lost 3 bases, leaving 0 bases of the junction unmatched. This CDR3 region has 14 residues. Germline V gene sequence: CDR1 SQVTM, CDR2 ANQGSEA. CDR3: CSVEGQANTGELFF. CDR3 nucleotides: TGCAGCGTTGAGGGACAGGCGAACACCGGGGAGCTGTTTTTT.

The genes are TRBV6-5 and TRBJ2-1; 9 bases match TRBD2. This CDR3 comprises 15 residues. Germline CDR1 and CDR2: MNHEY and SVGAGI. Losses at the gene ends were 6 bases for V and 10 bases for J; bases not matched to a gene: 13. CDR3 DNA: TGTGCCAGCAGCCGCCTCGGGCTAGCGGGGAACGAGCAGTTCTTC. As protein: CASSRLGLAGNEQFF.

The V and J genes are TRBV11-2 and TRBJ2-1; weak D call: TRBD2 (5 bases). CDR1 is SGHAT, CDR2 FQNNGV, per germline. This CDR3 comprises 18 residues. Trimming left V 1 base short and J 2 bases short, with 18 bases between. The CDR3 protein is CASSLGSTGTRAYNEQFF. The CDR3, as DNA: TGTGCCAGCAGCTTAGGGTCGACGGGAACTAGAGCCTACAATGAGCAGTTCTTC.

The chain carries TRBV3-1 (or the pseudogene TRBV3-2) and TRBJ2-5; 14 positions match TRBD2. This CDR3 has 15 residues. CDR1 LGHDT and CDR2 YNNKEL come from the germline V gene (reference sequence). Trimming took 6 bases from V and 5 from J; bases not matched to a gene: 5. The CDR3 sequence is CASSLGLAGGETQYF. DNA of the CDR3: TGTGCCAGCAGTTTAGGACTAGCGGGGGGTGAGACCCAGTACTTC.

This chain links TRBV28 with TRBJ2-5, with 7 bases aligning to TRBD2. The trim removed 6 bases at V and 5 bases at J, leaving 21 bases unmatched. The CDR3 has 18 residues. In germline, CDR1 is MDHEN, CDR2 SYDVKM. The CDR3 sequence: CASRLAGVVRAGWETQYF. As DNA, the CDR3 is TGTGCCAGCAGACTCGCGGGGGTCGTGCGGGCGGGTTGGGAGACCCAGTACTTC.

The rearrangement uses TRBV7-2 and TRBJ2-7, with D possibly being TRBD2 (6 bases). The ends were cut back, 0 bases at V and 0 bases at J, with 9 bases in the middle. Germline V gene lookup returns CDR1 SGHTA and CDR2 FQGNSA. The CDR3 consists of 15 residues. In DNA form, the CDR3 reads TGTGCCAGCAGCTTAGCACGGGGACTCTCCTACGAGCAGTACTTC. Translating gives CASSLARGLSYEQYF.

CDR3: CASRRSSSGTGLVYTEAFF. The CDR3 DNA reads TGTGCCAGCAGACGTTCCTCCAGCGGGACAGGGTTGGTGTACACTGAAGCTTTCTTT. V gene TRBV27 combines with J gene TRBJ1-1, with TRBD1 matching over 9 bases. Unmatched junction bases numbered 20, after V lost 6 bases and J lost 3 bases. CDR3 length: 19 residues. Germline V lookup: CDR1 MNHEY, CDR2 SMNVEV (reference sequence).